This T cell receptor (beta chain) was sequenced in a study of radiotherapy plus CTLA-4 blockade in lung cancer. For the study at large: Among patients, under 20% showed objective responses, and approximately 29% had disease control. Study outcomes and limitations: An expansion of tumor-derived TCR clones occurred in blood after radiotherapy plus ipilimumab.

The CDR3 runs to 15 residues. The V end lost 4 bases, the J end lost 0 bases, and 10 bases lay between the germline ends. The V gene's germline CDR1 is SGHTA and CDR2 FQGNSA. Here immunoSEQ multiplex PCR was the method, and the copy in TCRdb shows in-frame clones only, minus some. The profile shows some 33,000 clones, less than 75% of them singletons. Points on this clone: Antigen specificity is unknown.

This TCR came from a human donor with non-small cell lung cancer whose response to radiotherapy plus ipilimumab could not be evaluated. The sequenced sample was peripheral blood, obtained from a patient treated with radiotherapy plus ipilimumab. The chain carries TRBV7-2 and TRBJ1-3, with D unresolved. The CDR3 DNA reads TGTGCCAGCAGCTATGACATTTTCTCTGGAAACACCATATATTTT. Translating it yields CASSYDIFSGNTIYF.